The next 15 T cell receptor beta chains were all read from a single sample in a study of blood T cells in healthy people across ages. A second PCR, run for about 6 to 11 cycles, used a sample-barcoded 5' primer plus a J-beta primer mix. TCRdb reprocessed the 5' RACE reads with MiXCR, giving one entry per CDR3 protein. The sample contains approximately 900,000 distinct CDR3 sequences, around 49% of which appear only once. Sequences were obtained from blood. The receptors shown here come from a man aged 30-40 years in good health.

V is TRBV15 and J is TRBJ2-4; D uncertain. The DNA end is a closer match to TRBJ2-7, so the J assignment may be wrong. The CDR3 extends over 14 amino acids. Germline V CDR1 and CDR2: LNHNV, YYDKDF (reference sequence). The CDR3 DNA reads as TGTGCCACCAGCAGAGAGGCGGTGCCCTACGAGCAGTACTTC. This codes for CATSREAVPYEQYF.

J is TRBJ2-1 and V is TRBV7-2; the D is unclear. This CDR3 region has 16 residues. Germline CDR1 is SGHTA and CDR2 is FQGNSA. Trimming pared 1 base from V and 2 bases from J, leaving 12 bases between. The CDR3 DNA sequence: TGTGCCAGCAGCTTAGGACTCCTTGGGACCTACAATGAGCAGTTCTTC. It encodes CASSLGLLGTYNEQFF.

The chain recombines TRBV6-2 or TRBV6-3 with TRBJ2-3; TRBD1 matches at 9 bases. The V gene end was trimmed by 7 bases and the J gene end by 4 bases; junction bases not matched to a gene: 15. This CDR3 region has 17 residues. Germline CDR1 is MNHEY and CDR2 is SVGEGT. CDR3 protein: CASNPLLGQGMADTQYF. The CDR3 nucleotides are TGTGCCAGCAACCCTCTCCTAGGACAGGGGATGGCAGATACGCAGTATTTT.

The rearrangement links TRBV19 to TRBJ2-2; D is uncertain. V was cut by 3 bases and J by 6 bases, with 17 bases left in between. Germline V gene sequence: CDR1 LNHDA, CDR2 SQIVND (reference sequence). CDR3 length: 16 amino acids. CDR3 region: CASSISDGWAAGELFF. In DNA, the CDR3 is TGTGCCAGTAGTATTTCGGACGGTTGGGCCGCCGGGGAGCTGTTTTTT.

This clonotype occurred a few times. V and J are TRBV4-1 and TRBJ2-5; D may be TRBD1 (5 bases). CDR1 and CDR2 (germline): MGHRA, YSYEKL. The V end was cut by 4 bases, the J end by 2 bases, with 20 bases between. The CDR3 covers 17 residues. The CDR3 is CASSPYPQGSRQETQYF. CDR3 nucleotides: TGCGCCAGCAGCCCCTATCCCCAGGGAAGTCGTCAAGAGACCCAGTACTTC.

For the CDR3, the DNA is TGTGCCAGCCGGTGGGGAAGAGGTTATGGCTACACCTTC. Translating it yields CASRWGRGYGYTF. The rearrangement joins TRBV28 to TRBJ1-2; D not certain. This CDR3 contains 13 residues. Germline V CDR1 and CDR2: MDHEN, SYDVKM. Between the trimmed V and J ends, which lost 8 bases and 5 bases, there was a span of 15 bases.

The CDR3 protein is CASSLGGGDFF. CDR3 in DNA: TGTGCCAGCAGCTTGGGGGGGGGTGATTTCTTT. The J gene is TRBJ1-1, the V gene TRBV5-5; D is possibly TRBD1 (5 bases). The CDR3 totals 11 residues. Germline V CDR1 and CDR2: SGHKS, YYEKEE (reference sequence). Trimming cost V 0 bases and J 13 bases, with 10 bases left between them.

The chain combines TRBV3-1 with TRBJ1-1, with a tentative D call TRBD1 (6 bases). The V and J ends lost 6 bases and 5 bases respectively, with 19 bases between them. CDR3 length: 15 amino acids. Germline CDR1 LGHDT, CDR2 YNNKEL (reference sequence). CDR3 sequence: CASRPLNRVDTEAFF. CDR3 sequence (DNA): TGTGCCAGCAGACCACTGAACAGGGTGGATACTGAAGCTTTCTTT.

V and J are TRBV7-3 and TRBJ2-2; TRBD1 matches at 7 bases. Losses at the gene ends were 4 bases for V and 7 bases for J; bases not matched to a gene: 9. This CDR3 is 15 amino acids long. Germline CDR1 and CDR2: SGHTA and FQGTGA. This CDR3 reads CASSSATGLNGELFF. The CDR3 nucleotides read TGTGCCAGCAGCTCTGCGACAGGGTTGAACGGGGAGCTGTTTTTT.

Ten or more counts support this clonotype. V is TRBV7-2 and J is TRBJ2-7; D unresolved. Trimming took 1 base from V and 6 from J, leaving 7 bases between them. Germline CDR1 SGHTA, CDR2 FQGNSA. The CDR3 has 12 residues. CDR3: CASSLELGEQYF. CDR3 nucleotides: TGTGCCAGCAGCTTAGAATTGGGCGAGCAGTACTTC.

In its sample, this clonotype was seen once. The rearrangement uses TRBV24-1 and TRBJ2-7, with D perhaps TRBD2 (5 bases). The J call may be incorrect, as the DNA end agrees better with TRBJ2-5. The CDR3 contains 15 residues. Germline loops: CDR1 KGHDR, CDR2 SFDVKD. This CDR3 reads CATSDIRGERETQYF. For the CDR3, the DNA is TGTGCCACCAGTGACATACGGGGTGAACGGGAGACCCAGTACTTC.

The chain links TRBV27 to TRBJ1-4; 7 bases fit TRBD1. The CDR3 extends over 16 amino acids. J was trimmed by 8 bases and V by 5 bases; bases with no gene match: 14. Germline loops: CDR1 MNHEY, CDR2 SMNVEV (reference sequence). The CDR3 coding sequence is TGTGCCAGCAGTCCCCGACAGGGTATGATCGTAGAAAAACTGTTTTTT. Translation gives CASSPRQGMIVEKLFF.

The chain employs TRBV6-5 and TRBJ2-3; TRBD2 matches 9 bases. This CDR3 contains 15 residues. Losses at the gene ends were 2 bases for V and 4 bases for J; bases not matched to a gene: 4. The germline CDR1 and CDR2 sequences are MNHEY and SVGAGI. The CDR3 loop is CASSYQTSGSDTQYF. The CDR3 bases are TGTGCCAGCAGTTACCAAACTAGCGGGTCAGATACGCAGTATTTT.

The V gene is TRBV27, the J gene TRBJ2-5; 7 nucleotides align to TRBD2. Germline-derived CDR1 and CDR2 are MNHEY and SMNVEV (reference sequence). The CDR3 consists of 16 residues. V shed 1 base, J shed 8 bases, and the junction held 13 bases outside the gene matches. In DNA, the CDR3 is TGTGCCAGCAGTTTATGGGGGGGGTCATCAGAGAACACCCAGTACTTC. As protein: CASSLWGGSSENTQYF.

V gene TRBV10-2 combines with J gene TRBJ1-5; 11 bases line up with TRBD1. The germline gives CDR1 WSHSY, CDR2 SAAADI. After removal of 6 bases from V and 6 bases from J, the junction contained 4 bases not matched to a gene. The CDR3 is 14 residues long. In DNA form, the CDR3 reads TGCGCCAGCAGAGGGACAGGGGGAACTCAGCCCCAGCATTTT. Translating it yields CASRGTGGTQPQHF.